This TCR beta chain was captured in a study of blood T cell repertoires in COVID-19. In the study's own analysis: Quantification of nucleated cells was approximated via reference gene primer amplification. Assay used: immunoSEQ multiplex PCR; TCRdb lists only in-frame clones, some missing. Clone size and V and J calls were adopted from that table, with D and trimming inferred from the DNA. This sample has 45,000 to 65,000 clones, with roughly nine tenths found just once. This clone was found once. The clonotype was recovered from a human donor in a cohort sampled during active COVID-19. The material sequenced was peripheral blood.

The CDR3, as DNA: TGTGCCAGCAGCTTGAACCCCCTAGGGAGTAATGAAAAACTGTTTTTT. It encodes CASSLNPLGSNEKLFF. The rearrangement uses TRBV5-5 and TRBJ1-4, with unresolved D. Germline lookup yields CDR1 SGHKS and CDR2 YYEKEE (reference sequence). This CDR3 contains 16 residues. V was pared by 1 base and J by 4 bases, with 14 bases between.